This T cell receptor beta chain was sequenced during a study of T cell repertoires in cytomegalovirus infection. Study-level background: CMV infection together with matching HLA type was indicated by public TCR beta signatures.

Each CDR3 protein is one row after TCRdb ran MiXCR on the reads. The sample has 350,000 to 400,000 distinct CDR3 sequences; about a third are singletons. As regards this clonotype: Its antigen is not identified.

The clonotype originates from a human donor in good health (CMV status not recorded). Some clones in this sample may be carry-over from other donors' samples. The starting material was cultured PBMCs, obtained from culture after CMV antigen stimulation.

The CDR3 is CASSQVRGLAGNANTGELFF. The CDR3 DNA reads as TGCGCCAGCAGCCAAGTGAGAGGACTAGCGGGAAACGCGAACACCGGGGAGCTGTTTTTT. The gene calls are TRBV4-3 and TRBJ2-2, with 12 bases matching TRBD2. J was trimmed by 0 bases and V by 1 base; bases with no gene match: 9. The CDR3 totals 20 residues. Per the germline V gene, CDR1 is LGHNA and CDR2 is YSLEER.